The subject of this entry is one TCR beta chain. Its antigen is still unknown. The data were obtained in a study of tumor-infiltrating lymphocytes in localized non-small cell lung cancer. Study details: The cohort mixed smokers and never-smokers, several histologies, and some post-neoadjuvant-chemotherapy samples. Resected tumor was paired with non-adjacent uninvolved lung from the same patient. Study-wide findings and caveats: TCR sequencing covered a subset of patients with enough tissue.

V was pared by 3 bases and J by 5 bases, with 8 bases between. The CDR3 sequence is 13 residues long. The germline V gene encodes CDR1 KGHSH and CDR2 LQKENI. Here immunoSEQ multiplex PCR was the method, and the copy in TCRdb shows in-frame clones only, minus some. The data show about 9,200 clones, about 60% seen once. The receptor comes from a human donor with non-small cell lung cancer. The V and J genes are TRBV18 and TRBJ1-5; tentative D call: TRBD1 (5 bases). The sequencing input was uninvolved lung tissue not adjacent to the tumor. Written as DNA, the CDR3 is TGTGCCAGCTCACCGGGAGGGGATCAGCCCCAGCATTTT. This codes for CASSPGGDQPQHF.